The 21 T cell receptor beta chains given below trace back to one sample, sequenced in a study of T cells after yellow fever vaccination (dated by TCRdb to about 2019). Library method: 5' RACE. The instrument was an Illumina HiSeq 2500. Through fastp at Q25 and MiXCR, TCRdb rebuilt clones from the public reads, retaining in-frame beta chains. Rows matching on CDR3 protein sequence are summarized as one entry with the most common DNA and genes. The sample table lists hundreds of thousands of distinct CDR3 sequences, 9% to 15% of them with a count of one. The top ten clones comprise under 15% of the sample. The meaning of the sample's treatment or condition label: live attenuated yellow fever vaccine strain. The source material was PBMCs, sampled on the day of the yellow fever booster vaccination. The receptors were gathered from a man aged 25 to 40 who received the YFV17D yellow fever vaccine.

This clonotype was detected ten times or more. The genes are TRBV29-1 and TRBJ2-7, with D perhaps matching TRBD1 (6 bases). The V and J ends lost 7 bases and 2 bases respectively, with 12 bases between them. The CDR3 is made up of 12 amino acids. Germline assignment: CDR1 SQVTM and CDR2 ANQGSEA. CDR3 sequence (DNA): TGCAGCGCCAAAACAGGGACCTACGAGCAGTACTTC. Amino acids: CSAKTGTYEQYF.

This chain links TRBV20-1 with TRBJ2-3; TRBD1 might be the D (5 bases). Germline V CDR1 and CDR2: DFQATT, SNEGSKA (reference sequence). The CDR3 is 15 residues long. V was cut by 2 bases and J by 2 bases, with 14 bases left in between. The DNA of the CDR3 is TGCAGTGCTAGACCCCAGGACAAAAACACAGATACGCAGTATTTT. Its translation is CSARPQDKNTDTQYF.

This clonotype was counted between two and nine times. The CDR3 loop is CASSYQNTGELFF. As DNA, the CDR3 is TGTGCCAGCAGTTACCAGAACACCGGGGAGCTGTTTTTT. The rearrangement links TRBV6-2 or TRBV6-3 to TRBJ2-2; D not resolved. V was shortened by 2 bases and J by 1 base, with 2 bases between the two germline ends. Germline CDR1 MNHEY, CDR2 SVGEGT. The CDR3 runs to 13 residues.

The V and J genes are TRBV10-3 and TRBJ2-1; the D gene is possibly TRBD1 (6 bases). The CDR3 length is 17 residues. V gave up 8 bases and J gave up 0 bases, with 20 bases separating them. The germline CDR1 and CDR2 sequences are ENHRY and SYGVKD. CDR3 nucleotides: TGTGCCATCTCGGGACGGGACACCTTCTTCTCCTACAATGAGCAGTTCTTC. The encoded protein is CAISGRDTFFSYNEQFF.

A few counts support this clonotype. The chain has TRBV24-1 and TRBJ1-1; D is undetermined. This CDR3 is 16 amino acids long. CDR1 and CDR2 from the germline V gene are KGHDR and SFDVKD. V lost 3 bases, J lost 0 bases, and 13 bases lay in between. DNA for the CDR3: TGTGCCACCAGTGATATAGGGTCTCCGGTGAACACTGAAGCTTTCTTT. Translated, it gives CATSDIGSPVNTEAFF.

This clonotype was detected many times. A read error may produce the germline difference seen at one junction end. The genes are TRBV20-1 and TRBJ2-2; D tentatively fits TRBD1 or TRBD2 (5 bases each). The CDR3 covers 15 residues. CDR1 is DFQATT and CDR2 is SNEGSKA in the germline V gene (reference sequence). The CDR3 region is CSAREGSVGTGELFF. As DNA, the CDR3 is TGCAGTGCTCGAGAGGGGTCGGTCGGCACCGGGGAGCTGTTTTTT.

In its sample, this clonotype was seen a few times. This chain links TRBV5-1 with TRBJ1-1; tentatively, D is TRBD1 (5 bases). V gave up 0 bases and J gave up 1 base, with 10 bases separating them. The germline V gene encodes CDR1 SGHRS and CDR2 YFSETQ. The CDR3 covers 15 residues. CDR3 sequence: CASSLAQGTNTEAFF. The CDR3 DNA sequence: TGCGCCAGCAGCTTGGCCCAGGGAACGAACACTGAAGCTTTCTTT.

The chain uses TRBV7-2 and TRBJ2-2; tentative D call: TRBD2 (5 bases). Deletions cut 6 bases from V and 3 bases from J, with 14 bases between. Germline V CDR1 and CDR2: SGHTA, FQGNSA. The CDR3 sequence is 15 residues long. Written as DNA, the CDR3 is TGTGCCAGCAGTATGAGGACTGCCTACACCGGGGAGCTGTTTTTT. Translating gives CASSMRTAYTGELFF.

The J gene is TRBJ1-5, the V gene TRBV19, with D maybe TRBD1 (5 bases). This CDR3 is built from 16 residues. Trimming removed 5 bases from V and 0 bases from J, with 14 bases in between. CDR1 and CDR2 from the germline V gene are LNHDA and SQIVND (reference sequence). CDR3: CASSLGASISNQPQHF. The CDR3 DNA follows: TGTGCCAGTAGTCTCGGGGCGTCCATTAGCAATCAGCCCCAGCATTTT. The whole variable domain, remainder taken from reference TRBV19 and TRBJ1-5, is DGGITQSPKYLFRKEGQNVTLSCEQNLNHDAMYWYRQDPGQGLRLIYYSQIVNDFQKGDIAEGYSVSREKKESFPLTVTSAQKNPTAFYLCASSLGASISNQPQHFGDGTRLSIL.

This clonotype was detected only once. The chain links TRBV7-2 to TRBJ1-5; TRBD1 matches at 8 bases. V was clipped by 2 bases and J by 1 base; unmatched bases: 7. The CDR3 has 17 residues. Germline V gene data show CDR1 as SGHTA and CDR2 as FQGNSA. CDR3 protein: CASSLSQGARSNQPQHF. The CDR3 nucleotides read TGTGCCAGCAGCTTAAGTCAGGGGGCGAGGAGCAATCAGCCCCAGCATTTT.

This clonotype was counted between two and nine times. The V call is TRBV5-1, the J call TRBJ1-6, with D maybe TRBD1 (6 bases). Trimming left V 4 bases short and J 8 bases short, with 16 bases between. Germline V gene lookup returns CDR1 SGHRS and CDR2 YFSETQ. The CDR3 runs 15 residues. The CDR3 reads CASSGGQPVDSPLHF. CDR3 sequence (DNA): TGCGCCAGCAGCGGAGGACAGCCGGTTGATTCACCCCTCCACTTT.

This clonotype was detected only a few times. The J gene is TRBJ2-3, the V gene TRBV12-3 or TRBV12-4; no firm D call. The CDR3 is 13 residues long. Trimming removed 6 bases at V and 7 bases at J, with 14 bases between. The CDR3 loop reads CASRTVGWNTQYF. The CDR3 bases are TGTGCCAGCAGAACCGTGGGGTGGAATACGCAGTATTTT.

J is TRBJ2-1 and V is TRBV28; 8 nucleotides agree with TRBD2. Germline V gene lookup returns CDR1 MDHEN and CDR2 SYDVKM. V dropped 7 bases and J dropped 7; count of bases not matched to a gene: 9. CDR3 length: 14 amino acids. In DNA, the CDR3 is TGTGCCAGCATCCGAGCGGGAGAAGGAAATGAGCAGTTCTTC. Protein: CASIRAGEGNEQFF.

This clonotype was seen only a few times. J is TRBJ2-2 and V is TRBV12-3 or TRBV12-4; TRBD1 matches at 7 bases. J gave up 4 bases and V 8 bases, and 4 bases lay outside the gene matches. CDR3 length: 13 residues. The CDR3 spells CASRAGGTGELFF. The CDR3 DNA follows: TGTGCCAGCCGGGCAGGGGGCACCGGGGAGCTGTTTTTT.

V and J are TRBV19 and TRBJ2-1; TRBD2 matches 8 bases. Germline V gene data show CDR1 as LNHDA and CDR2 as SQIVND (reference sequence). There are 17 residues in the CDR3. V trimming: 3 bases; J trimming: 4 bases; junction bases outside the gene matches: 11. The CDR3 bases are TGTGCCAGTAGTATTCAGAGGTTAAGCGGGAGTTACAATGAGCAGTTCTTC. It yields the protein CASSIQRLSGSYNEQFF.

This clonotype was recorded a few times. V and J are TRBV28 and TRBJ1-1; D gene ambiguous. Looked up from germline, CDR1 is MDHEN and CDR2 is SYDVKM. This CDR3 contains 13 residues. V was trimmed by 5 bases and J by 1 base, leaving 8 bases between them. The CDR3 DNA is TGTGCCAGCAGTCAGCCTGGGAACACTGAAGCTTTCTTT. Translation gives CASSQPGNTEAFF.

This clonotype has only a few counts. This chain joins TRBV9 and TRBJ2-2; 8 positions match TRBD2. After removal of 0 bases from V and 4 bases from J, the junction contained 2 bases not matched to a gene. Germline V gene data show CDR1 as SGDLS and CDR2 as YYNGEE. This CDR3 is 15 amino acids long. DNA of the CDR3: TGTGCCAGCAGCGTAGGCGGGGGGATCACCGGGGAGCTGTTTTTT. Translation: CASSVGGGITGELFF.

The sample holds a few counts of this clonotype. CDR3 sequence: CAWMAGPYNEQFF. CDR3 nucleotides: TGTGCCTGGATGGCGGGCCCCTACAATGAGCAGTTCTTC. The V and J genes are TRBV30 and TRBJ2-1; tentatively, D is TRBD2 (5 bases). Trimming took 4 bases from V and 2 from J, leaving 9 bases between them. Germline lookup yields CDR1 GTSNPN and CDR2 SVGIG (reference sequence). The CDR3 is made up of 13 amino acids.

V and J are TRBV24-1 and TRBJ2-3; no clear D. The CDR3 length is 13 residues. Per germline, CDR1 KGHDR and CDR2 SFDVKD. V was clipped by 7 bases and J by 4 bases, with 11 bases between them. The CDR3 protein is CATSAPAADTQYF. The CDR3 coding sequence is TGTGCCACCAGCGCTCCGGCAGCAGATACGCAGTATTTT.

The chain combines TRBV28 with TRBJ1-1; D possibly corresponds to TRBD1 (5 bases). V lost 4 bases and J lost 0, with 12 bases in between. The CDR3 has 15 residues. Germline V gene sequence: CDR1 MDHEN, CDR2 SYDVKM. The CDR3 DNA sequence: TGTGCCAGCAGTTGGGGCGGAGGAATGAACACTGAAGCTTTCTTT. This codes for CASSWGGGMNTEAFF.

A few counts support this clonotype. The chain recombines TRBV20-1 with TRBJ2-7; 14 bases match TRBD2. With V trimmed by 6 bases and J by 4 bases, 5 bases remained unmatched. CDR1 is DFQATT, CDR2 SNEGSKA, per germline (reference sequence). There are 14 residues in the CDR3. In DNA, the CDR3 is TGCAGTGCCCTACGGACTAGCGGGAGGTACGAGCAGTACTTC. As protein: CSALRTSGRYEQYF.